The TCR beta chain under discussion was sequenced for a study of blood T cell repertoires in COVID-19. On the study more broadly: Acute and convalescent COVID-19 specimens originated in the United States, Italy and Spain.

In the original analysis: The authors estimated nucleated cell counts from reference gene primer amplification. Measured with immunoSEQ multiplex PCR; TCRdb has only the in-frame clones, and not every one. The DNA gave D and trimming, while V, J and clone size come from that table. This sample has approximately 61,000 clones; roughly 79% occur once, and the top ten carry about 34%. This CDR3 is built from 13 residues. Between the trimmed V and J ends, which lost 0 bases and 4 bases, there was a span of 8 bases. Germline-derived CDR1 and CDR2 are SGHRS and YFSETQ. Sequencing was done on a sample of peripheral blood. This chain uses TRBV5-1 with TRBJ2-7, with D possibly being TRBD2 (5 bases). This sequence originates from a human donor in a cohort sampled during active COVID-19. CDR3 nucleotides: TGCGCCAGCAGCTTGGAGTGGAGGTACGAGCAGTACTTC. It is translated as CASSLEWRYEQYF.